The clone carrying this T cell receptor beta chain was seen repeatedly, ten times or more. The entry originates in a study of blood T cell repertoires in COVID-19. About the research overall: PBMCs, B-cell-depleted T cells, or T cells provided the cDNA or gDNA that made up the material.

This CDR3 contains 14 residues. Germline values: CDR1 MNHEY, CDR2 SVGAGI. Trimming left V 8 bases short and J 5 bases short, with 15 bases between. The protocol was immunoSEQ multiplex PCR, while the TCRdb copy is restricted to in-frame clones and leaves out a portion. In the table there are 95,000 to 100,000 clones, about 85% of which are singletons. The sequence derives from an elderly woman with acute or convalescent COVID-19. The chain is built from TRBV6-5 and TRBJ2-2, with D perhaps TRBD1 (6 bases). Sequencing used peripheral blood. The CDR3: CASPKSGTTGELFF. As DNA, the CDR3 is TGTGCCAGCCCAAAATCCGGGACAACCGGGGAGCTGTTTTTT.